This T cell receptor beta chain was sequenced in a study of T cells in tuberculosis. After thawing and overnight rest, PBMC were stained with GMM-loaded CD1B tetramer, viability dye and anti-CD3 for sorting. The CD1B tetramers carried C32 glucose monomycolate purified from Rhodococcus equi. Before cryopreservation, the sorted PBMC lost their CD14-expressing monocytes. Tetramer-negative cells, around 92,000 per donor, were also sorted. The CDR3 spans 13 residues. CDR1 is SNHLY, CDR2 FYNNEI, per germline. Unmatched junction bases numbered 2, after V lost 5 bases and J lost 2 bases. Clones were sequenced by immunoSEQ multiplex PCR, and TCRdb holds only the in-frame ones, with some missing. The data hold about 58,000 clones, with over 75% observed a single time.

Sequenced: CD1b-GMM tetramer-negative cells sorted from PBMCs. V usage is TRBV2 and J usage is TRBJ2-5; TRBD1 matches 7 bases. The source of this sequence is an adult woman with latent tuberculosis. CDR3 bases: TGTGCCAGCAGTAGGGACAGTCAAGAGACCCAGTACTTC. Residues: CASSRDSQETQYF.